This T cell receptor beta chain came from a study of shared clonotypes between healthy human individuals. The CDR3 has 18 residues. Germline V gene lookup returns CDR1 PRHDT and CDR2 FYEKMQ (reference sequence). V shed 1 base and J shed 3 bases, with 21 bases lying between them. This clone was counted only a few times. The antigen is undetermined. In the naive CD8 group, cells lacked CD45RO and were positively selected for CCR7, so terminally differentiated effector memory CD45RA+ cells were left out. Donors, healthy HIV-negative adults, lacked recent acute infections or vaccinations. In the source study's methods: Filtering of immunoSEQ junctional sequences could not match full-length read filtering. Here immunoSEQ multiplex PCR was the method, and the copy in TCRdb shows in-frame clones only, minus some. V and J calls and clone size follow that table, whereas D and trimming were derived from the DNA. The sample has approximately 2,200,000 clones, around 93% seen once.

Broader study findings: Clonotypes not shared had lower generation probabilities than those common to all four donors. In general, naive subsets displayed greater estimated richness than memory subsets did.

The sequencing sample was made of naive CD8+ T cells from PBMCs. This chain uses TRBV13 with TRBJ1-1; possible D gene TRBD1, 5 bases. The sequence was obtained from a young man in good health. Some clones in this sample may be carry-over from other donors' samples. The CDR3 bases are TGTGCCAGCAGCTTAGCCTTTGGGGGTTGGCAGGAGGACACTGAAGCTTTCTTT. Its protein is CASSLAFGGWQEDTEAFF.